This T cell receptor beta chain was observed in a study of naive and memory T cell subsets. Study observations and caveats: Especially in CD8 cells, naive repertoires contained a few larger clonotypes, possibly CD45RA-re-expressing memory cells.

Germline V lookup: CDR1 DFQATT, CDR2 SNEGSKA (reference sequence). The CDR3 runs 14 residues. V lost 5 bases and J lost 7; bases outside the gene matches: 9. Both TRBC1 and TRBC2 were covered by a beta constant-region primer of two equimolar oligonucleotides. The ligated cDNA underwent four PCR rounds using SP2 and nested alpha and beta constant-region primers. One entry per CDR3 protein, called by TCRdb with MiXCR from the UMI-ligation and nested PCR reads. The sample consists of approximately 140,000 distinct CDR3 sequences, about 20% of them appearing once. Concerning this clonotype itself: Its antigen is not known.

CD4 T cells were positively selected, then CD8 T cells from the CD4-negative fraction. This TCR came from a human donor in good health. The chain links TRBV20-1 to TRBJ2-1; 9 bases agree with TRBD2. Material for sequencing was naive CD4+ T cells from blood. The CDR3 region is CSAHLAGVGNEQFF. The CDR3 DNA is TGCAGTGCTCACTTAGCGGGAGTTGGGAATGAGCAGTTCTTC.